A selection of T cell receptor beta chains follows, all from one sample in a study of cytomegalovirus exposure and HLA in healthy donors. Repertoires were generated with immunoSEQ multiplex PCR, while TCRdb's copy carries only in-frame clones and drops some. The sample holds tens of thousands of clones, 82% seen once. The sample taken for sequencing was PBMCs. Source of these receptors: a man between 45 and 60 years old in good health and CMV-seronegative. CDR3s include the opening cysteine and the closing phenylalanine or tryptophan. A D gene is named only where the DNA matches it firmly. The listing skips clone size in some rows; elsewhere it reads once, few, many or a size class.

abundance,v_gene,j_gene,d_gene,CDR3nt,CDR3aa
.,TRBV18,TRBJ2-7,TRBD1,TGTGCCAGCTCCCCGACCGCCGGGACAGGGGTGACCTACGAGCAGTACTTC,CASSPTAGTGVTYEQYF
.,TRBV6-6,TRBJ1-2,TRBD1,TGTGCCACCCAGGGGGACAGGATTCACTATGGCTACACCTTC,CATQGDRIHYGYTF
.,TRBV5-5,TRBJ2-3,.,TGTGCCAGCAGCTGGAAGGGGGGCACAGATACGCAGTATTTT,CASSWKGGTDTQYF
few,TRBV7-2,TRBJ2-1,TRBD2,TGTGCCAGCAGCTTATTAGAGGTAGCGGGGGGCGATGAGCAGTTCTTC,CASSLLEVAGGDEQFF
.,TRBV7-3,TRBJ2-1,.,TGTGCCAGCAGCTTAGACTTCTACAATGAGCAGTTCTTC,CASSLDFYNEQFF
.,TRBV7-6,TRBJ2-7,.,TGTGCCAGCAGCTTGTCGGGGGTCGAGCAGTACTTC,CASSLSGVEQYF
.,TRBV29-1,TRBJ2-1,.,TGCAGCGTTGAAGCCAACAATGAGCAGTTCTTC,CSVEANNEQFF
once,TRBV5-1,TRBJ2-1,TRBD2,TGCGCCAGCTCTCGCGACGGGAGGGGAGGGAATGAGCAGTTCTTC,CASSRDGRGGNEQFF
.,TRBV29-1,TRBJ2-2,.,TGCAGCGTCCCTAGGGGATCGATCACCGGGGAGCTGTTTTTT,CSVPRGSITGELFF
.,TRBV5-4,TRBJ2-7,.,TGTGCCAGCAGCTTGGTGGGTCAGGGCCCCTACGAGCAGTACTTC,CASSLVGQGPYEQYF
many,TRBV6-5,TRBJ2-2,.,TGTGCCAGCAGCCCGGTGGGGCCCGGGGAGCTGTTTTTT,CASSPVGPGELFF
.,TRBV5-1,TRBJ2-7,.,TGCGCCAGCAGCCTCGAGCACGAGCAGTACTTC,CASSLEHEQYF
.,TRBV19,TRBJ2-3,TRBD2,TGTGCCAGTAGAAGTCTAGCGGGAGTTCGCGATACGCAGTATTTT,CASRSLAGVRDTQYF
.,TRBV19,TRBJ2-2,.,TGTGCCAGTACTTCAGGGTGGTCGAACACCGGGGAGCTGTTTTTT,CASTSGWSNTGELFF
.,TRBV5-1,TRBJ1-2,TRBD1,TGCGCCAGCAGCCTGGACCCGGGACAGGAGAGGCATGGCTACACCTTC,CASSLDPGQERHGYTF
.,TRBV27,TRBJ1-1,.,TGTGCCAGCAGCCCCCACAGGGAGAACACTGAAGCTTTCTTT,CASSPHRENTEAFF
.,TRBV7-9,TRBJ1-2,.,TGTGCCAGCAGCTTAGGTCAGGGGAACTATGGCTACACCTTC,CASSLGQGNYGYTF
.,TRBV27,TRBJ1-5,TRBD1,TGTGCCAGCAGTTTAGGGACAGGTAATCAGCCCCAGCATTTT,CASSLGTGNQPQHF
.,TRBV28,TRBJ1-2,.,TGTGCCAGCAGTCGGGCCAATCTGGGGCGAGACTATGGCTACACCTTC,CASSRANLGRDYGYTF
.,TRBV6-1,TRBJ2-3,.,TGTGCCAGCGCCCCCGCGCAAGATACGCAGTATTTT,CASAPAQDTQYF
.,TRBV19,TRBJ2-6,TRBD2,TGTGCCAGTCGGACTAGCGGGAGGTCTGGGGCCAACGTCCTGACTTTC,CASRTSGRSGANVLTF
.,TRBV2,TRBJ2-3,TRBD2,TGTGCCAGCAGTGAACAGCGGGAAGTTTCAGATACGCAGTATTTT,CASSEQREVSDTQYF
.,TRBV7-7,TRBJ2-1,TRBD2,TGTGCTAGCAGCTTGGGTAGCGGGACCAACAATGAGCAGTTCTTC,CASSLGSGTNNEQFF
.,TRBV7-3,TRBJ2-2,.,TGTGCCAGCAGCCTTGAGGGGGTGATAGGCGGGGAGCTGTTTTTT,CASSLEGVIGGELFF
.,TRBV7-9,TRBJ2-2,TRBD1,TGTGCCAGCAGCGGCCGGGACAGGGGGTTAGGGAACACCGGGGAGCTGTTTTTT,CASSGRDRGLGNTGELFF
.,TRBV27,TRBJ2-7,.,TGTGCCAGCAAATTCGCAGGGGAGCAGTACTTC,CASKFAGEQYF
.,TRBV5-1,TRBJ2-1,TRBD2,TGCGCCAGCAAAAAATTAGCGGGAGACAATGAGCAGTTCTTC,CASKKLAGDNEQFF
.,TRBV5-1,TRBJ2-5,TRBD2,TGCGCCAGCAGCACTCGGGAGGGGGAGACCCAGTACTTC,CASSTREGETQYF
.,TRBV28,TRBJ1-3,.,TGTGCCAGCCAGGGGAACGGAAACACCATATATTTT,CASQGNGNTIYF
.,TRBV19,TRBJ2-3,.,TGTGCCAGTAGTTTCAGTGTTACAGATACGCAGTATTTT,CASSFSVTDTQYF
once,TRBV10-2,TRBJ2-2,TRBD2,TGCGCCACCACACGGGAGGCAGACACCGGGGAGCTGTTTTTT,CATTREADTGELFF
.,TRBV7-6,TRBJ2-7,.,TGTGCCAGCGGCCTGCAGAAGGAGTTTACCTACGAGCAGTACTTC,CASGLQKEFTYEQYF
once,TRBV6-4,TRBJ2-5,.,TGTGCCAGCAGTGAGGGTGGGGCCTTTATGACAGAGACCCAGTACTTC,CASSEGGAFMTETQYF
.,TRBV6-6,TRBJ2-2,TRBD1,TGTGCCAGCAGTTACTCCGACAGGGAGAACACCGGGGAGCTGTTTTTT,CASSYSDRENTGELFF
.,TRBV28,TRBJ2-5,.,TGTGCCAGCAGTCCCCTAGGAGGGGGCGAGACCCAGTACTTC,CASSPLGGGETQYF
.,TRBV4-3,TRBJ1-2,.,TGCGCCAGCAGCTCGAATACGGTGGAGGGCGGGGGCTACACCTTC,CASSSNTVEGGGYTF
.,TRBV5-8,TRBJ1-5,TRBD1,TGTGCCAGCAGCTTGGGGACAGGGAAAAATCAGCCCCAGCATTTT,CASSLGTGKNQPQHF
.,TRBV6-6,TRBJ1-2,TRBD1,TGTGCCAGCAGTCGCCGGGACAGGGTAACTGTCTATGGCTACACCTTC,CASSRRDRVTVYGYTF
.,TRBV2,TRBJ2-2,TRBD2,TGTGCCAGCAGTGAAGAGATAGCGGGAGGGACCGGGGAGCTGTTTTTT,CASSEEIAGGTGELFF
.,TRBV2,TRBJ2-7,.,TGTGCCAGCAGGGACTGGACAGCCCGGGAGCAGTACTTC,CASRDWTAREQYF
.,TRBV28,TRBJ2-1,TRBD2,TGTGCCAGCAGTCAAGGTGGACTAGCGGGAGTAGATGAGCAGTTCTTC,CASSQGGLAGVDEQFF
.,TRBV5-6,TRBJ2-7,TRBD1,TGTGCCAGCAGCCGCGCAGGACAGGGTTCCTACGAGCAGTACTTC,CASSRAGQGSYEQYF
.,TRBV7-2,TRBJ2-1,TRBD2,TGTGCCAGCATGCGAGGTATGACTAGCGGGAGCAATGAGCAGTTCTTC,CASMRGMTSGSNEQFF
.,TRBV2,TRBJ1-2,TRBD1,TGTGCCAGCAGGGGGACAGGGTCCGGCTACACCTTC,CASRGTGSGYTF